Listed below are T cell receptor beta chains from one sample, sequenced in a study of blood T cell repertoires in COVID-19. Assay used: immunoSEQ multiplex PCR; TCRdb lists only in-frame clones, some missing. This sample yields approximately 250,000 clones, of which around 90% are seen a single time; more than 0.8% belongs to the top ten. Sequencing was performed on peripheral blood. These receptors were obtained from a man aged 30-40 years with COVID-19, enrolled during active disease. The CDR3 runs from the conserved cysteine through the conserved F or W. Fields, in order: CDR3 protein, V gene, clone size, J gene. A clone size is listed for some rows: how often the clone was seen (once, few, many), or a class if it is expanded.

CDR3aa: CASSRRGEETQYF
v_gene: TRBV10-1
abundance: few
j_gene: TRBJ2-5

CDR3aa: CASSIDHGGDYGYTF
v_gene: TRBV19
abundance: .
j_gene: TRBJ1-2

CDR3aa: CASRQQGGFNYGYTF
v_gene: TRBV6-5
abundance: .
j_gene: TRBJ1-2

CDR3aa: CASSPPGLGDEQFF
v_gene: TRBV9
abundance: .
j_gene: TRBJ2-1

CDR3aa: CASSFRSPDPNSPLHF
v_gene: TRBV13
abundance: once
j_gene: TRBJ1-6

CDR3aa: CASSVARGNTNTGELFF
v_gene: TRBV9
abundance: .
j_gene: TRBJ2-2

CDR3aa: CASSLELGRRQYF
v_gene: TRBV5-5
abundance: once
j_gene: TRBJ2-7

CDR3aa: CASSPGQGVNEQYF
v_gene: TRBV7-9
abundance: few
j_gene: TRBJ2-7

CDR3aa: CASSQDMTTYEQYF
v_gene: TRBV3-1/TRBV3-2
abundance: .
j_gene: TRBJ2-7

CDR3aa: CASSYIAGTDTQYF
v_gene: TRBV6-5
abundance: .
j_gene: TRBJ2-3

CDR3aa: CASSVATGGLGDTQYF
v_gene: TRBV9
abundance: .
j_gene: TRBJ2-3

CDR3aa: CASSHRNEQFF
v_gene: TRBV3-1/TRBV3-2
abundance: .
j_gene: TRBJ2-1

CDR3aa: CASSSPGAGNTIYF
v_gene: TRBV7-9
abundance: once
j_gene: TRBJ1-3

CDR3aa: CASSSPDRGHEQYF
v_gene: TRBV13
abundance: .
j_gene: TRBJ2-7

CDR3aa: CASSPQGARETQYF
v_gene: TRBV5-6
abundance: .
j_gene: TRBJ2-5

CDR3aa: CSASERSDTQYF
v_gene: TRBV20-1
abundance: .
j_gene: TRBJ2-3

CDR3aa: CASSPGTTNEKLFF
v_gene: TRBV2
abundance: .
j_gene: TRBJ1-4

CDR3aa: CASTASVYGYTF
v_gene: TRBV6-5
abundance: .
j_gene: TRBJ1-2

CDR3aa: CASSTGQGTDTQYF
v_gene: TRBV19
abundance: .
j_gene: TRBJ2-3

CDR3aa: CASSQGGNTGELFF
v_gene: TRBV3-1/TRBV3-2
abundance: once
j_gene: TRBJ2-2

CDR3aa: CASSSDRNYEQYF
v_gene: TRBV5-6
abundance: .
j_gene: TRBJ2-7

CDR3aa: CASSPGTSGGNEQFF
v_gene: TRBV7-2
abundance: .
j_gene: TRBJ2-1

CDR3aa: CASSLPGGGYGYTF
v_gene: TRBV6-5
abundance: .
j_gene: TRBJ1-2

CDR3aa: CASSLSSITEAFF
v_gene: TRBV7-2
abundance: .
j_gene: TRBJ1-1

CDR3aa: CASNTGTGDTGELFF
v_gene: TRBV2
abundance: .
j_gene: TRBJ2-2

CDR3aa: CASSRRGYNEQFF
v_gene: TRBV5-5
abundance: .
j_gene: TRBJ2-1

CDR3aa: CASLIQGGKAFF
v_gene: TRBV18
abundance: .
j_gene: TRBJ1-1

CDR3aa: CASRRTGETEAFF
v_gene: TRBV27
abundance: .
j_gene: TRBJ1-1

CDR3aa: CASCSTRDTEAFF
v_gene: TRBV6-5
abundance: .
j_gene: TRBJ1-1

CDR3aa: CASSLAQNTEAFF
v_gene: TRBV5-1
abundance: .
j_gene: TRBJ1-1

CDR3aa: CASSPQGPTEAFF
v_gene: TRBV12-3/TRBV12-4
abundance: .
j_gene: TRBJ1-1

CDR3aa: CASSLTQGQGLGNQPQHF
v_gene: TRBV5-6
abundance: .
j_gene: TRBJ1-5

CDR3aa: CASSQDFQENYGYTF
v_gene: TRBV4-1
abundance: .
j_gene: TRBJ1-2

CDR3aa: CASTQMSGGYTDTQYF
v_gene: TRBV5-1
abundance: .
j_gene: TRBJ2-3

CDR3aa: CASSPLQGLNRATNEKLFF
v_gene: TRBV18
abundance: .
j_gene: TRBJ1-4

CDR3aa: CASSEDSSYEQYF
v_gene: TRBV5-1
abundance: .
j_gene: TRBJ2-7

CDR3aa: CASSSGGPGYTF
v_gene: TRBV5-1
abundance: .
j_gene: TRBJ1-2

CDR3aa: CASSPGLAGNTGELFF
v_gene: TRBV11-2
abundance: .
j_gene: TRBJ2-2

CDR3aa: CASGRGSTEAFF
v_gene: TRBV2
abundance: .
j_gene: TRBJ1-1